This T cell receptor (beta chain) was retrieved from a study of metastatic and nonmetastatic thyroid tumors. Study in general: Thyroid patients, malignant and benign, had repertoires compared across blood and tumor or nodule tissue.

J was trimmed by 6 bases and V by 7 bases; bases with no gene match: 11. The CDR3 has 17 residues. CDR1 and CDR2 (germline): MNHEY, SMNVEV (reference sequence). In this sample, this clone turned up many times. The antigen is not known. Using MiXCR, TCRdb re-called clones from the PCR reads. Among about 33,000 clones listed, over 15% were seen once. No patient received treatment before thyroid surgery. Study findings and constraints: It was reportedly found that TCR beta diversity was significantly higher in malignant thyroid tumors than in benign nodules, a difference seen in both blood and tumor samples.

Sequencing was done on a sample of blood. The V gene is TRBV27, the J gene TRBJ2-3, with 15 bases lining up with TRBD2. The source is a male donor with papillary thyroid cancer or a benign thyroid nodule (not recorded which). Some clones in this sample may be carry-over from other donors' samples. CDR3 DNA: TGTGCCAGCACCTTCAGGACTAGCGGGGGGGGGGCGGATACGCAGTATTTT. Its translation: CASTFRTSGGGADTQYF.